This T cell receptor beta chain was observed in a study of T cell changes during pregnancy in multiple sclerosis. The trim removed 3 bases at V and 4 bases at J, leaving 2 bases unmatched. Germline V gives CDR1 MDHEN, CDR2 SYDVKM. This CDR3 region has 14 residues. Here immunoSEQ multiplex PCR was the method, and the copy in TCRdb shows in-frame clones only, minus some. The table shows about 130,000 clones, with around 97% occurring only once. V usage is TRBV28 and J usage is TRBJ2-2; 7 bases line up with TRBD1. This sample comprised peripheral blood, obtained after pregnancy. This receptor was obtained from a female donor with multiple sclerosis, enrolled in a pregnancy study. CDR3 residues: CASSLAGGTGELFF. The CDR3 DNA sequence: TGTGCCAGCAGTTTGGCAGGGGGCACCGGGGAGCTGTTTTTT.